This T cell receptor (beta chain) is from a study of blood T cell repertoires in COVID-19. TCRdb's copy holds only in-frame clones and misses some; the assay was immunoSEQ multiplex PCR. This table has about 200,000 clones, roughly 80% appearing once. Germline loops: CDR1 SGHTA, CDR2 FQGNSA. V lost 4 bases and J lost 4; bases outside the gene matches: 4. This CDR3 has 13 amino acids. V is TRBV7-2 and J is TRBJ2-7, with 7 bases identical to TRBD1. The sequenced sample consisted of PBMCs or T cells enriched from blood (not recorded which). This clonotype originated in a man aged 40-50 years who had recovered from COVID-19. DNA of the CDR3: TGTGCCAGCAGCTCCGGACAGGTATACGAGCAGTACTTC. This translates into CASSSGQVYEQYF.